These 2 T cell receptor beta chains came from one sample sequenced in a study of blood T cells in healthy people across ages. Combining a sample-barcoded 5' primer with a J-beta primer mix, a second PCR ran for about 7 to 11 cycles. TCRdb analysed the 5' RACE reads with MiXCR anew, one entry per CDR3 protein. The sample lists roughly 1,500,000 distinct CDR3 sequences; 42% were seen once. The sample was blood. Every receptor here comes from a woman between 18 and 29 years old in good health.

This clonotype occurred a few times. The chain links TRBV27 to TRBJ1-2; TRBD1 agrees at 7 bases. CDR1 and CDR2 from the germline V gene are MNHEY and SMNVEV (reference sequence). The CDR3 loop spans 15 amino acids. Trimming took 5 bases from V and 0 from J; bases not matched to a gene: 6. CDR3 residues: CASSPRTGANYGYTF. The CDR3 coding sequence is TGTGCCAGCAGTCCAAGGACAGGAGCTAACTATGGCTACACCTTC.

The J gene is TRBJ2-3, the V gene TRBV5-1; D not certain. Germline V gene data show CDR1 as SGHRS and CDR2 as YFSETQ. V was pared by 1 base and J by 2 bases, with 11 bases between. The CDR3 length is 15 residues. CDR3: CASSLTRQPTDTQYF. Written as DNA, the CDR3 is TGCGCCAGCAGCTTGACGCGGCAGCCCACAGATACGCAGTATTTT.